This TCR beta chain was captured by sequencing in a study of cytomegalovirus exposure and HLA in healthy donors. The PCR was carried out with 60 Vbeta primers and 13 Jbeta primers. The repertoire was sequenced with immunoSEQ multiplex PCR; TCRdb's copy has only in-frame clones and lacks some. Among tens of thousands of clones, around 70% were seen once, and the ten largest hold about 10%. This CDR3 has 15 residues. V was shortened by 8 bases and J by 5 bases, with 21 bases between the two germline ends. Germline CDR1 and CDR2: MNHEY and SVGAGI. J is TRBJ1-1 and V is TRBV6-5, with D possibly being TRBD1 (6 bases). The specimen was PBMCs. The TCR comes from a woman aged 45-65 years in good health and CMV-seropositive. Here the CDR3 reads CASRKKGGGWTEAFF. DNA for the CDR3: TGTGCCAGCCGAAAAAAGGGAGGGGGTTGGACTGAAGCTTTCTTT.